The 22 T cell receptor beta chains reported below all come from one sample, sequenced in a study of beta chain features in type 1 diabetes. Which antigens these TCRs recognize remains unknown. The entirety of the isolated RNA underwent reverse transcription, so expressed TCRB transcripts were sequenced. Using immunoSEQ multiplex PCR, the repertoire was profiled, and TCRdb retains in-frame clones only, with some absent. This table holds 150,000 to 200,000 clones, approximately 9% found once. Findings of the study overall: Across all four CD4+ subsets, people with type 1 diabetes showed modestly shorter TCRB CDR3s.

Sequencing was performed on central memory CD4+ T cells from blood. These receptors all stem from a woman aged 18 to 35 with type 1 diabetes.

This sequence joins TRBV6-5 and TRBJ1-2; D gene uncertain. The CDR3 runs to 10 residues. The V gene's germline CDR1 is MNHEY and CDR2 SVGAGI. Trimming shortened V by 8 bases and J by 8 bases, and 9 bases separated the two germline ends. CDR3 in DNA: TGTGCCAGCTTTAGAGAGGGCTACACCTTC. This translates into CASFREGYTF.

In this sample, this clone turned up a few times. The rearrangement uses TRBV5-1 and TRBJ2-7; 7 bases match TRBD2. CDR1 is SGHRS, CDR2 YFSETQ, per germline. This CDR3 contains 13 residues. Germline trimming cut 4 bases from V and 5 bases from J; bases unmatched to any gene: 6. The CDR3: CASSPGGWDEQYF. The CDR3, as DNA: TGCGCCAGCAGCCCGGGGGGTTGGGACGAGCAGTACTTC.

This clone showed up just a few times. This sequence joins TRBV11-3 and TRBJ1-1; no firm D call. Germline V CDR1 and CDR2: SGHNT, YENEEA. This CDR3 region has 14 residues. Trimming shortened V by 3 bases and J by 1 base, and 9 bases separated the two germline ends. CDR3 DNA: TGTGCCAGCAGCTTGTCTCCGCGGAACACTGAAGCTTTCTTT. Residues: CASSLSPRNTEAFF.

In DNA, the CDR3 is TGTGCCAGCAGCCAAGGGGCGGGGGCCGGGGAAGCTTTCTTT. Amino acid sequence: CASSQGAGAGEAFF. This rearrangement joins TRBV14 to TRBJ1-1; perhaps TRBD1 as D (6 bases). The V end was cut by 1 base, the J end by 8 bases, with 14 bases between. This CDR3 contains 14 residues. Germline values: CDR1 SGHDN, CDR2 FVKESK.

The chain has TRBV4-2 and TRBJ2-3; D might be TRBD1 (6 bases). CDR3 length equals 14 residues. V lost 5 bases and J lost 0, with 9 bases in between. The germline V gene encodes CDR1 LGHNA and CDR2 YNFKEQ. The CDR3 protein is CASSLQGSTDTQYF. Here the CDR3 DNA reads TGTGCCAGCAGCTTACAGGGAAGCACAGATACGCAGTATTTT.

This clone has only a few counts. J is TRBJ2-3 and V is TRBV29-1, with 7 bases aligning to TRBD2. CDR1 and CDR2 from the germline V gene are SQVTM and ANQGSEA. The CDR3 is made up of 14 amino acids. V lost 8 bases, J lost 0 bases, and 8 bases stayed unmatched. In DNA, the CDR3 is TGCAGCACCGAACTAGCGACTAGCACAGATACGCAGTATTTT. Translation gives CSTELATSTDTQYF.

CDR3 nucleotide sequence: TGTGCCAGCAATAACAGGGTGGGCACTGAAGCTTTCTTT. Encoded protein: CASNNRVGTEAFF. The J gene is TRBJ1-1, the V gene TRBV28, with D perhaps TRBD1 (6 bases). Trimming cost V 7 bases and J 4 bases, with 13 bases left between them. The germline V gene has CDR1 MDHEN and CDR2 SYDVKM. The CDR3 has 13 amino acids.

With respect to this clone: Compared with germline, one end of the junction differs, possibly owing to a read error. The chain employs TRBV20-1 and TRBJ1-5; possibly TRBD1 for D (6 bases). The CDR3 loop spans 11 amino acids. Germline lookup yields CDR1 DFQATT and CDR2 SNEGSKA (reference sequence). CDR3 sequence (DNA): TGCAGGGGACACACGGATCATCCCCAGCATTTT. Translated, it gives CRGHTDHPQHF.

This rearrangement joins TRBV5-4 to TRBJ2-3; TRBD2 might be the D (6 bases). V was clipped by 4 bases and J by 2 bases, with 17 bases between them. This CDR3 comprises 16 residues. Germline V CDR1 and CDR2: SGHNT, YYREEE (reference sequence). The DNA for the CDR3 is TGTGCCAGCAGCCCGGTACTGGGACTTCCCACAGATACGCAGTATTTT. Translation gives CASSPVLGLPTDTQYF.

J is TRBJ1-4 and V is TRBV25-1, with a possible D match to TRBD1 (5 bases). The germline V gene has CDR1 MGHDK and CDR2 SYGVNS. Between the trimmed V and J ends, which lost 5 bases and 10 bases, there was a span of 17 bases. This CDR3 comprises 14 residues. The CDR3 loop is CASSPLGQGGKLFF. The CDR3, as DNA: TGTGCCAGCAGTCCCCTCGGGCAGGGCGGAAAACTGTTTTTT. Supplemented by reference TRBV25-1 and TRBJ1-4, the full variable domain reads EADIYQTPRYLVIGTGKKITLECSQTMGHDKMYWYQQDPGMELHLIHYSYGVNSTEKGDLSSESTVSRIRTEHFPLTLESARPSHTSQYLCASSPLGQGGKLFFGSGTQLSVL.

V gene TRBV5-1 combines with J gene TRBJ2-2; 7 positions agree with TRBD1. Trimming cost V 4 bases and J 1 base; bases outside gene matches: 4. The germline gives CDR1 SGHRS, CDR2 YFSETQ. The CDR3 is made up of 15 amino acids. The CDR3 sequence: CASSIQGWNTGELFF. Written as DNA, the CDR3 is TGCGCCAGCAGCATACAGGGGTGGAACACCGGGGAGCTGTTTTTT.

The rearrangement uses TRBV15 and TRBJ1-5; perhaps TRBD1 as D (6 bases). Germline CDR1 is LNHNV and CDR2 is YYDKDF (reference sequence). V lost 0 bases to trimming and J lost 7 bases, with 10 bases between them. The CDR3 totals 14 residues. CDR3 amino acids: CATSREGAEQPQHF. CDR3 in DNA: TGTGCCACCAGCAGAGAGGGGGCGGAACAGCCCCAGCATTTT.

V is TRBV5-1 and J is TRBJ1-2, with D maybe TRBD1 (6 bases). Germline lookup yields CDR1 SGHRS and CDR2 YFSETQ. CDR3 length equals 14 residues. V gave up 0 bases and J gave up 3 bases, with 9 bases separating them. Here the CDR3 DNA reads TGCGCCAGCAGCTTGGGGGCAGGGGACTATGGCTACACCTTC. This gives the protein CASSLGAGDYGYTF. Drawing the rest from reference TRBV5-1 and TRBJ1-2, the complete variable domain is KAGVTQTPRYLIKTRGQQVTLSCSPISGHRSVSWYQQTPGQGLQFLFEYFSETQRNKGNFPGRFSGRQFSNSRSEMNVSTLELGDSALYLCASSLGAGDYGYTFGSGTRLTVV.

The V gene is TRBV7-2, the J gene TRBJ1-2, with a tentative D call TRBD1 (6 bases). Germline values: CDR1 SGHTA, CDR2 FQGNSA. The V end was cut by 1 base, the J end by 8 bases, with 11 bases between. This CDR3 spans 13 amino acids. CDR3 bases: TGTGCCAGCAGCTTAGGGGGGCTGGGAGGCTACACCTTC. Its translation: CASSLGGLGGYTF.

The chain carries TRBV4-2 and TRBJ2-7; D call uncertain. V was shortened by 3 bases and J by 4 bases, with 22 bases between the two germline ends. Germline V gene sequence: CDR1 LGHNA, CDR2 YNFKEQ. CDR3 length equals 17 residues. This CDR3 reads CASSQKGDPIRPYEQYF. CDR3 bases: TGTGCCAGCAGCCAGAAAGGAGACCCAATTAGGCCATACGAGCAGTACTTC.

The chain links TRBV7-4 to TRBJ2-1; D is perhaps TRBD2 (5 bases). Germline CDR1 is SGHVT and CDR2 is SQSDAQ. V lost 1 base to trimming and J lost 8 bases, with 15 bases between them. This CDR3 region has 15 residues. The CDR3 spells CASSLESGVVYEQFF. DNA for the CDR3: TGTGCCAGCAGCTTAGAATCCGGGGTGGTATATGAGCAGTTCTTC.

This clone was counted only a few times. The chain has TRBV28 and TRBJ2-7, with a possible D match to TRBD1 (6 bases). The CDR3 length is 13 residues. Germline-derived CDR1 and CDR2 are MDHEN and SYDVKM. CDR3: CVTMDSPSYEQYF. As DNA, the CDR3 is TGTGTCACCATGGACAGCCCCTCCTACGAGCAGTACTTC.

V gene TRBV7-2 combines with J gene TRBJ1-2, with TRBD1 matching 10 bases. Germline V gene lookup returns CDR1 SGHTA and CDR2 FQGNSA. Trimming took 4 bases from V and 5 from J; bases not matched to a gene: 7. The CDR3 is made up of 15 amino acids. CDR3 in amino acids: CASSSGTGVVYGYTF. The CDR3 DNA is TGTGCCAGCAGCTCGGGGACAGGGGTAGTTTATGGCTACACCTTC. Complete variable domain (other parts from reference TRBV7-2 and TRBJ1-2): GAGVSQSPSNKVTEKGKDVELRCDPISGHTALYWYRQSLGQGLEFLIYFQGNSAPDKSGLPSDRFSAERTGGSVSTLTIQRTQQEDSAVYLCASSSGTGVVYGYTFGSGTRLTVV.

V usage is TRBV6-1 and J usage is TRBJ2-1; no definite D call. There are 13 residues in the CDR3. CDR1 and CDR2 from the germline V gene are MNHNS and SASEGT. Trimming cost V 3 bases and J 4 bases, with 7 bases left between them. The CDR3 DNA follows: TGTGCCAGCAGTGAGAGCCGATACAATGAGCAGTTCTTC. This gives the protein CASSESRYNEQFF.

This clone was detected only a few times. V and J are TRBV27 and TRBJ2-1; D is possibly TRBD2 (5 bases). The V gene lost 4 bases and the J gene lost 13 bases, with 11 bases spanning the gap. This CDR3 is 11 amino acids long. Germline-derived CDR1 and CDR2 are MNHEY and SMNVEV (reference sequence). The CDR3 here is CASSSWTSQFF. Here the CDR3 DNA reads TGTGCCAGCAGTTCCTGGACTTCCCAGTTCTTC.

This chain uses TRBV25-1 with TRBJ1-1; no definite D call. CDR1 is MGHDK, CDR2 SYGVNS, per germline. The V end was cut by 6 bases, the J end by 0 bases, with 5 bases between. This CDR3 spans 12 amino acids. CDR3 DNA sequence: TGTGCCAGCAGGACTGTGAACACTGAAGCTTTCTTT. Amino acids: CASRTVNTEAFF.

Turning to this clone: Germline and junction disagree at one end, which may indicate a read error. The J gene is TRBJ2-7, the V gene TRBV4-2; tentative D call: TRBD1 (5 bases). The CDR3 is 13 residues long. Germline V gives CDR1 LGHNA, CDR2 YNFKEQ. CDR3 sequence (DNA): TGTGCCAGCAGCCCAGCTGCCCGGACAATTCCCCTGTTC. Translating it yields CASSPAARTIPLF.